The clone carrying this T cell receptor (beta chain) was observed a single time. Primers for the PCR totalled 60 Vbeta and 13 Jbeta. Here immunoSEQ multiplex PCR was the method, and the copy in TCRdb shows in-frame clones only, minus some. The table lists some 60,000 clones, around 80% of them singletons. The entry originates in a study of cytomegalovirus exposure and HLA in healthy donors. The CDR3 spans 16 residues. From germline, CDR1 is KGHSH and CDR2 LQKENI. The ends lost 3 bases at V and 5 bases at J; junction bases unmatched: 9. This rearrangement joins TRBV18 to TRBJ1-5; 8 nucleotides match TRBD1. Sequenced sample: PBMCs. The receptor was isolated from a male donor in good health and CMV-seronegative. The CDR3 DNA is TGTGCCAGCTCACCGACAGGGGCTCTGGGGGATCAGCCCCAGCATTTT. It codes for CASSPTGALGDQPQHF.